The T cell receptor (beta chain) described here comes from a study of vaccination effects on CD4 cells after COVID-19. Across the whole study: Participants each got two BNT162b2 or mRNA-1273 vaccine doses.

Antigen-specific CD4+ T cells were expanded (with viral peptide pools) by the ViraFEST assay ahead of sequencing. The culture ran for approximately 11 days before CD4+ T cells were isolated. Nobody among the vaccine recipients had prior SARS-CoV-2 infection (nucleocapsid antibodies were negative). Wells containing over 1.5 million PBMC each were cultured with approximately 9.2 IU/ml IL-2 and about 10 ug/ml peptides. IL-2 medium was substituted for half the medium on days 3 and 7. Per the germline V gene, CDR1 is LGHDT and CDR2 is YNNKEL (reference sequence). V was shortened by 0 bases and J by 5 bases, with 13 bases between the two germline ends. The CDR3 extends over 15 amino acids. Clones were read by immunoSEQ multiplex PCR, and TCRdb kept only the in-frame ones, dropping some. The sample contains more than 40,000 clones, 77% of which appear only once. Overall study findings and caveats: Clones induced by infection and by vaccine showed marked clonal contraction late after vaccination.

Worth noting for this clone: Its antigen is undetermined.

The specimen comprised CD4+ T cells from PBMCs cultured with HCoV-NL63 spike peptides, sampled before COVID-19 vaccination. V and J are TRBV3-1 (or the pseudogene TRBV3-2) and TRBJ1-1; D not certain. This clonotype originated in a human donor who received a COVID-19 vaccine. The CDR3 protein is CASSQDRGPETEAFF. DNA for the CDR3: TGTGCCAGCAGCCAAGATCGAGGGCCCGAAACTGAAGCTTTCTTT.